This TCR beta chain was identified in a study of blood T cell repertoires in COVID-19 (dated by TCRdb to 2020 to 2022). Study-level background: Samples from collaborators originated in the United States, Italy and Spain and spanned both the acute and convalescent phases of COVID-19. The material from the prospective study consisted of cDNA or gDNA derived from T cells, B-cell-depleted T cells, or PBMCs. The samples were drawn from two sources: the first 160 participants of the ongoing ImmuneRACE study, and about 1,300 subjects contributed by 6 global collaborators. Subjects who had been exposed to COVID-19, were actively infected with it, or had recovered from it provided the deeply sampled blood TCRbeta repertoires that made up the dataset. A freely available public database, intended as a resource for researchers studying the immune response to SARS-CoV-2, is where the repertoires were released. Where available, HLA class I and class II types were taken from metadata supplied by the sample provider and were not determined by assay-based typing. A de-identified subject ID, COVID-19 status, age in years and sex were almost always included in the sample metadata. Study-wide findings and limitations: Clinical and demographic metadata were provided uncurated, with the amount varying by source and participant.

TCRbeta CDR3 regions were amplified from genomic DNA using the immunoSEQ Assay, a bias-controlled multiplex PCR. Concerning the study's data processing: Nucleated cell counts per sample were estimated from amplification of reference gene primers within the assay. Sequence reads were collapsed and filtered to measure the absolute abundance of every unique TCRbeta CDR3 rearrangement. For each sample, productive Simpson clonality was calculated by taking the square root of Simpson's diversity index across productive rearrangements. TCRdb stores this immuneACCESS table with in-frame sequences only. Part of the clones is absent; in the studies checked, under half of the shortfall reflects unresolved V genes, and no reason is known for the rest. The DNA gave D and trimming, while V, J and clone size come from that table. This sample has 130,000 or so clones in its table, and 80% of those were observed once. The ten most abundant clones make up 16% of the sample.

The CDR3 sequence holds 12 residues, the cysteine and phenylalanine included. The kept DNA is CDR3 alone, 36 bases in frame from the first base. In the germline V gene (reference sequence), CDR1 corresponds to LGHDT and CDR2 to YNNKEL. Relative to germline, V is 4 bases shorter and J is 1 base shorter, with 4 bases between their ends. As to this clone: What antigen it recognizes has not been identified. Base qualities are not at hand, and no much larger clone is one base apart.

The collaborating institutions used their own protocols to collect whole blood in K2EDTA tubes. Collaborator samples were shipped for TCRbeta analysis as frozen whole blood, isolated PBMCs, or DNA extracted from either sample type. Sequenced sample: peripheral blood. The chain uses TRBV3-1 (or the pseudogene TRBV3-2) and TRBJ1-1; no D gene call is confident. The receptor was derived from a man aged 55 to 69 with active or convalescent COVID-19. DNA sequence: TGTGCCAGCAGCCGGGCGAACACTGAAGCTTTCTTT. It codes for CASSRANTEAFF.